This is a list of T cell receptor beta chains from one sample in a study of glioma-infiltrating T cells. TCRdb fed the multiplex PCR reads into MiXCR, producing one record per CDR3 protein. The table records over 140,000 distinct CDR3 sequences, roughly two fifths of them present only once. Sequencing input: glioma tissue, nonneoplastic brain tissue, or PBMCs (not recorded which). The receptor set was obtained from a human donor with low-grade glioma or glioblastoma, undergoing nonglioma brain surgery, or in good health (not recorded which). The CDR3 runs from the conserved cysteine through the conserved F or W. The D gene is left open where the match is weak. A row's size may be missing; if present it is once, few, many or a size class.

D: .
J: TRBJ1-6
size: .
V: TRBV12-3/TRBV12-4
DNA: TGTGCCAGCAGTTTCTGGCGGGCAAATTCACCCCTCCACTTT
CDR3: CASSFWRANSPLHF

D: .
J: TRBJ1-2
size: .
V: TRBV7-9
DNA: TGTGCCAGCGGACAAACAGGATATGGCTACACCTTC
CDR3: CASGQTGYGYTF

D: .
J: TRBJ2-3
size: few
V: TRBV6-1
DNA: TGTGCCAGCAGTGACCCCCCAGATACACAGTATTTT
CDR3: CASSDPPDTQYF

D: .
J: TRBJ1-2
size: .
V: TRBV4-2
DNA: TGTGCCAGAAGCCAAGTATTAAAGGGTTATGGCTACACCTTC
CDR3: CARSQVLKGYGYTF

D: .
J: TRBJ2-2
size: .
V: TRBV28
DNA: TGTGCCAGCAAAGGGGCTAATCCGGGATTCGCCGGGGAGCTGTTTTTT
CDR3: CASKGANPGFAGELFF

D: TRBD1
J: TRBJ2-2
size: few
V: TRBV14
DNA: TGTGCCAGCAGCCAAGACCGGCCCGGACAGGCATCCACCGGGGAGCTGTTTTTT
CDR3: CASSQDRPGQASTGELFF

D: .
J: TRBJ1-5
size: .
V: TRBV11-1
DNA: TGTGCCAGCAGCTTCCTACCGAATCAGCCCCAGCATTTT
CDR3: CASSFLPNQPQHF

D: .
J: TRBJ2-5
size: few
V: TRBV6-2/TRBV6-3
DNA: TGTGCCAGCAGTCTGGTACCCAGCTCTACTACAACCCAGTACTTC
CDR3: CASSLVPSSTTTQYF

D: .
J: TRBJ2-7
size: .
V: TRBV2
DNA: TGTGCCAGCAGGCGGACTGGGGACGAGCAGTACTTC
CDR3: CASRRTGDEQYF

D: TRBD2
J: TRBJ2-2
size: few
V: TRBV27
DNA: TGTGCCAGCAGCTTTTTTAGCGGGAGGAACACCGGGGAGCTGTTTTTT
CDR3: CASSFFSGRNTGELFF

D: .
J: TRBJ2-1
size: .
V: TRBV4-1
DNA: TGCGCCAGCAGCCAATCTGCCCGAAGCGGGTGGTCTTTCTACAATGAGCAGTTCTTC
CDR3: CASSQSARSGWSFYNEQFF

D: .
J: TRBJ2-3
size: .
V: TRBV10-3
DNA: TGTGCCATCAACCCGGGACCGGCAGATACGCAGTATTTT
CDR3: CAINPGPADTQYF

D: TRBD2
J: TRBJ2-1
size: .
V: TRBV3-1
DNA: TGTGCCAGCAGCGTCACTAGCGGCAACTACAATGAGCAGTTCTTC
CDR3: CASSVTSGNYNEQFF

D: TRBD1
J: TRBJ1-2
size: few
V: TRBV6-2/TRBV6-3
DNA: TGTGCCAGCACTCTACAGGGGAACTATGGCTACACCTTC
CDR3: CASTLQGNYGYTF

D: .
J: TRBJ1-2
size: .
V: TRBV27
DNA: TGTGCCAGCAGTTTTCAACGGGACGGATGGGGCTACACCTTC
CDR3: CASSFQRDGWGYTF

D: .
J: TRBJ1-5
size: .
V: TRBV20-1
DNA: TGCAGTGCCTCTCAGGCCAACAGTCAGCCCCAGCATTTT
CDR3: CSASQANSQPQHF

D: TRBD2
J: TRBJ2-5
size: .
V: TRBV20-1
DNA: TGCAGTGCTAGAGAGGGACTAGCGGGAACAGAGACCCAGTACTTC
CDR3: CSAREGLAGTETQYF

D: TRBD2
J: TRBJ2-1
size: .
V: TRBV20-1
DNA: TGCAGTGCTAACCCCAGCGCGGGAGTAAACTACAATGAGCCGTTCTTC
CDR3: CSANPSAGVNYNEPFF

D: TRBD1
J: TRBJ1-1
size: few
V: TRBV4-1
DNA: TGCGCCAGCAGCCAAGCTTACTCAGGGGGAAGCGGCACTGAAGCTTTCTTT
CDR3: CASSQAYSGGSGTEAFF

D: .
J: TRBJ1-2
size: .
V: TRBV29-1
DNA: TGCAGCGTCTGGACAAGCGGCTACACCTTC
CDR3: CSVWTSGYTF

D: .
J: TRBJ1-1
size: .
V: TRBV28
DNA: TGTGCCAGCAGTTTACCGGGGAACACTGAAGCTTTCTTT
CDR3: CASSLPGNTEAFF

D: TRBD1
J: TRBJ2-3
size: .
V: TRBV4-2
DNA: TGTGCCAGCAGCCCATTGGACAGGGGGTTGACAGATACGCAGTATTTT
CDR3: CASSPLDRGLTDTQYF